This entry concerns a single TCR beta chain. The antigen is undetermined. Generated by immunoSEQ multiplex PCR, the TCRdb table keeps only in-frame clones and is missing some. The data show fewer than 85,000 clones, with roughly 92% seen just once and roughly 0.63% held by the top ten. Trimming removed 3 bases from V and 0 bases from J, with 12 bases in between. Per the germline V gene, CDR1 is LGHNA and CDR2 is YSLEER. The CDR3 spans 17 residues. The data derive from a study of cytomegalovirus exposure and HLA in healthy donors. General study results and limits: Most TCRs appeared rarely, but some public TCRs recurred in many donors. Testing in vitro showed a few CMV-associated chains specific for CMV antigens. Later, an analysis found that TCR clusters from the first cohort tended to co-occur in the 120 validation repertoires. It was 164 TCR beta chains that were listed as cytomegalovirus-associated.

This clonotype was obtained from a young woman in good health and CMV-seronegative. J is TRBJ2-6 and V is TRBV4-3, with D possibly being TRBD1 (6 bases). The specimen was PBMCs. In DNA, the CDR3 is TGCGCCAGCAGCCACCTCGGGACAAACTCTGGGGCCAACGTCCTGACTTTC. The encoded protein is CASSHLGTNSGANVLTF.